Listed here are 13 T cell receptor beta chains from one sample, sequenced in a study of T cells after yellow fever vaccination. TCRdb called the 5' RACE reads again in MiXCR, with one record for every CDR3 protein. There are some 300,000 distinct CDR3 sequences in the sample; less than 4.5% occur only once, and around a quarter lies in the top ten. Specimen: PBMCs, collected on the day of the yellow fever booster vaccination. The receptors come from a young man who received the YFV17D yellow fever vaccine.

J is TRBJ2-3 and V is TRBV7-6; D is perhaps TRBD1 (6 bases). The germline CDR1 and CDR2 sequences are SGHVS and FNYEAQ. Trimming left V 0 bases short and J 6 bases short, with 13 bases between. There are 15 residues in the CDR3. This CDR3 is CASSLAGAATDTQYF. The CDR3 nucleotides are TGTGCCAGCAGCTTAGCGGGGGCCGCCACGGATACGCAGTATTTT.

This clonotype was seen ten or more times. The chain employs TRBV29-1 and TRBJ2-3, with D uncertain. Germline CDR1 reads SQVTM; CDR2 reads ANQGSEA. Between the trimmed V and J ends, which lost 4 bases and 2 bases, there was a span of 16 bases. The CDR3 runs to 15 residues. The CDR3 sequence: CSVVGQFLFTDTQYF. CDR3 sequence (DNA): TGCAGCGTTGTCGGGCAGTTTCTATTCACAGATACGCAGTATTTT.

The V gene is TRBV12-3 or TRBV12-4, the J gene TRBJ1-5, with a possible D match to TRBD1 (5 bases). The CDR3 runs 14 residues. V dropped 2 bases and J dropped 3 bases, with 8 bases sitting between them. The CDR3 loop is CASSLRGINQPQHF. The DNA of the CDR3 is TGTGCCAGCAGTTTAAGGGGAATCAATCAGCCCCAGCATTTT.

Many counts were recorded for this clonotype. The J gene is TRBJ2-7, the V gene TRBV7-2; D is uncertain. V was pared by 1 base and J by 7 bases, with 14 bases between. CDR3 length equals 14 residues. In germline, CDR1 is SGHTA, CDR2 FQGNSA. CDR3 DNA: TGTGCCAGCAGCTTAGGCGCCTCCGACTGGGAGCAGTACTTC. Protein: CASSLGASDWEQYF. Looking up the rest from reference TRBV7-2 and TRBJ2-7 gives the full variable domain: GAGVSQSPSNKVTEKGKDVELRCDPISGHTALYWYRQSLGQGLEFLIYFQGNSAPDKSGLPSDRFSAERTGGSVSTLTIQRTQQEDSAVYLCASSLGASDWEQYFGPGTRLTVT.

This clonotype was seen many times. The chain employs TRBV9 and TRBJ2-7, with D hard to call. V was clipped by 5 bases and J by 1 base, with 10 bases between them. Germline values: CDR1 SGDLS, CDR2 YYNGEE. This CDR3 has 13 amino acids. CDR3 loop: CASSRDLSYEQYF. The CDR3 nucleotides are TGTGCCAGCAGTAGGGATCTGTCCTACGAGCAGTACTTC.

This clonotype is judged medium-sized. V and J are TRBV4-2 and TRBJ2-1, with TRBD1 matching over 11 bases. Germline values: CDR1 LGHNA, CDR2 YNFKEQ. The CDR3 runs 16 residues. V lost 0 bases and J lost 8; bases outside the gene matches: 6. CDR3 nucleotides: TGTGCCAGCAGCCAAGATGTAGGGACAGGGGGGCATGAGCAGTTCTTC. This sequence encodes CASSQDVGTGGHEQFF.

There are a few counts of this clonotype. The V gene is TRBV2, the J gene TRBJ2-2; the D is unclear. The CDR3 is 17 residues long. The germline gives CDR1 SNHLY, CDR2 FYNNEI. V dropped 6 bases and J dropped 1 base, with 18 bases sitting between them. The CDR3 loop is CASRTGQRVGNTGELFF. CDR3 sequence (DNA): TGTGCCAGCAGAACCGGCCAGCGCGTCGGGAACACCGGGGAGCTGTTTTTT.

This clonotype was picked up many times. The chain has TRBV6-5 and TRBJ2-3; D is possibly TRBD1 (5 bases). Germline lookup yields CDR1 MNHEY and CDR2 SVGAGI. V gave up 0 bases and J gave up 2 bases, with 12 bases separating them. The CDR3 sequence is 16 residues long. CDR3 sequence: CASSYSAGPLTDTQYF. DNA for the CDR3: TGTGCCAGCAGTTACTCCGCAGGGCCCCTCACAGATACGCAGTATTTT.

The sample holds many counts of this clonotype. V is TRBV11-2 and J is TRBJ2-4; D perhaps matches TRBD1 (5 bases). Germline CDR1 and CDR2: SGHAT and FQNNGV. There are 14 residues in the CDR3. The ends were cut back, 1 base at V and 5 bases at J, with 9 bases in the middle. The CDR3 loop reads CASSLGGAQNIQYF. CDR3 coding DNA: TGTGCCAGCAGCTTAGGGGGCGCTCAAAACATTCAGTACTTC. The entire variable domain, with the rest obtained from reference TRBV11-2 and TRBJ2-4, is as follows: EAGVAQSPRYKIIEKRQSVAFWCNPISGHATLYWYQQILGQGPKLLIQFQNNGVVDDSQLPKDRFSAERLKGVDSTLKIQPAKLEDSAVYLCASSLGGAQNIQYFGAGTRLSVL.

This clonotype came up many times. The chain combines TRBV20-1 with TRBJ2-1; 8 bases are shared with TRBD1. Germline V gene lookup returns CDR1 DFQATT and CDR2 SNEGSKA (reference sequence). V lost 0 bases and J lost 4; bases outside the gene matches: 5. CDR3 length equals 15 residues. In DNA form, the CDR3 reads TGCAGTGCTAGAGACCCACAGGGGGGTTACAATGAGCAGTTCTTC. Translation: CSARDPQGGYNEQFF.

This clonotype showed up many times. The CDR3 DNA sequence: TGCGCCAGCAAGAACAGGGACGAAGGGGACTATGGCTACACCTTC. This codes for CASKNRDEGDYGYTF. The chain recombines TRBV5-1 with TRBJ1-2; D perhaps matches TRBD1 (6 bases). This CDR3 is 15 amino acids long. The germline V and J ends were trimmed by 6 bases and 3 bases, with 18 bases remaining between them. Germline V lookup: CDR1 SGHRS, CDR2 YFSETQ. Full variable domain (missing parts from reference TRBV5-1 and TRBJ1-2): KAGVTQTPRYLIKTRGQQVTLSCSPISGHRSVSWYQQTPGQGLQFLFEYFSETQRNKGNFPGRFSGRQFSNSRSEMNVSTLELGDSALYLCASKNRDEGDYGYTFGSGTRLTVV.

There are a few counts of this clonotype. The chain joins TRBV12-3 or TRBV12-4 to TRBJ2-2; D is unclear. This CDR3 has 13 residues. The V end was cut by 1 base, the J end by 8 bases, with 8 bases between. The CDR3 bases are TGTGCCAGCAGTTTAGAATACCGGGGGGAGCTGTTTTTT. Its protein product is CASSLEYRGELFF.

Many counts were recorded for this clonotype. The chain employs TRBV20-1 and TRBJ2-5; D ambiguous. Germline values: CDR1 DFQATT, CDR2 SNEGSKA (reference sequence). The CDR3 has 13 residues. V lost 0 bases and J 7 bases, leaving 12 bases between the germline ends. The CDR3 sequence: CSARDPSLWTQYF. The CDR3 region has the DNA TGCAGTGCTAGAGATCCAAGCCTATGGACCCAGTACTTC.